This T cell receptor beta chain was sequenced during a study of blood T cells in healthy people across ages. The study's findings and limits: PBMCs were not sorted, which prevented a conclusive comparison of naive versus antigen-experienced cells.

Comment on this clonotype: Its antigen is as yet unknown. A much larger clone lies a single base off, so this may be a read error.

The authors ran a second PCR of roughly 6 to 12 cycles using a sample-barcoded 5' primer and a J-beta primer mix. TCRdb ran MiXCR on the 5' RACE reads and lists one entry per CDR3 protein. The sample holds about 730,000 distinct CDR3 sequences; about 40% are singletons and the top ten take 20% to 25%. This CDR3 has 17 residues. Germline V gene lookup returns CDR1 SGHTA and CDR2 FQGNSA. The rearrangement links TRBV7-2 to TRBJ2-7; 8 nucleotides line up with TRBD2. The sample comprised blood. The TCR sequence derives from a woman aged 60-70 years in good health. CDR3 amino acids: CACSSRPSGSNYYEQYF. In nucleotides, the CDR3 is TGTGCCTGCAGCTCACGCCCGAGCGGGAGCAATTACTACGAGCAGTACTTC.